The T cell receptor beta chain described here comes from a study of T cell responses to AZD1222 COVID-19 vaccine. Broader study findings: Targeting of unmutated variant regions was reportedly seen in nearly half of spike-specific TCRs. The study identified only a handful of AZD1222 recipients as seropositive at baseline. Mapped onto spike, vaccine-associated CD4 TCRs spanned it and were dominant at 160-218 and 743-854. Recipients of two AZD1222 doses showed rising Spike-specific TCR breadth and depth.

The protocol was immunoSEQ multiplex PCR, while the TCRdb copy is restricted to in-frame clones and leaves out a portion. The sample lists approximately 130,000 clones; around 90% were seen once. This clone occurred once. Its specificity is not known. Sequences were derived from peripheral blood, sampled 28 days after the second dose of the MenACWY control vaccine. The sequence came from an adult who received the MenACWY meningococcal vaccine as a control.

The CDR3 loop is CASSIGQRERPDTQYF. The CDR3 DNA reads as TGTGCCAGTAGTATAGGCCAGCGGGAACGACCAGATACGCAGTATTTT. V usage is TRBV19 and J usage is TRBJ2-3; TRBD2 matches 7 bases. Germline CDR1 is LNHDA and CDR2 is SQIVND (reference sequence). The CDR3 runs to 16 residues. The junction had 8 bases not matched to a gene; V was cut back by 1 base and J by 4 bases.